One sample yielded the 10 T cell receptor beta chains listed below, sequenced in a study of T-cell reconstitution after alpha-beta-depleted transplantation in children. Preparation of the TCRbeta library used unique molecular identifiers. MiXCR, run by TCRdb on the PCR reads, gives a single entry per CDR3 protein. The sample contains approximately 230,000 distinct CDR3 sequences, around 25% of which appear only once. The source material was PBMCs, mostly from graft donor cells, sampled 360 days after TCRalphabeta/CD19-depleted stem cell transplant. These receptors all stem from a female patient aged 2-9 years who had a stem cell transplant for congenital amegakaryocytic thrombocytopenia, so the T cells may come from the graft donor.

The genes are TRBV30 and TRBJ2-1; 9 nucleotides match TRBD1. The V gene end was trimmed by 4 bases and the J gene end by 1 base; junction bases not matched to a gene: 11. Germline CDR1 and CDR2: GTSNPN and SVGIG (reference sequence). The CDR3 consists of 17 residues. The CDR3 sequence is CAWTADRTGASYNEQFF. The CDR3 coding sequence is TGTGCCTGGACGGCCGACCGGACAGGGGCATCCTACAATGAGCAGTTCTTC.

The V and J genes are TRBV28 and TRBJ1-2, with TRBD1 identical over 9 bases. Per the germline V gene, CDR1 is MDHEN and CDR2 is SYDVKM. The J segment lost 4 bases and the V segment lost 6 bases, leaving 3 bases of the junction unmatched. The CDR3 is 13 residues long. The CDR3 reads CASSMDRGYGYTF. For the CDR3, the DNA is TGTGCCAGCAGCATGGACAGGGGCTATGGCTACACCTTC.

The chain couples TRBV10-3 to TRBJ2-3, with D perhaps TRBD1 (5 bases). This CDR3 comprises 16 residues. Trimming pared 0 bases from V and 0 bases from J, leaving 10 bases between. CDR1 is ENHRY and CDR2 is SYGVKD in the germline V gene. This CDR3 is CAISESGQESTDTQYF. DNA of the CDR3: TGTGCCATCAGTGAGTCGGGGCAGGAGAGCACAGATACGCAGTATTTT.

The chain employs TRBV11-2 and TRBJ1-1; 10 bases are a match to TRBD1. J gave up 4 bases and V 5 bases, and 13 bases lay outside the gene matches. This CDR3 is 17 amino acids long. CDR1 SGHAT and CDR2 FQNNGV come from the germline V gene. The CDR3, as DNA: TGTGCCAGCAGCGATCTTATTGGGACAGGGGTCGGCACTGAAGCTTTCTTT. This gives the protein CASSDLIGTGVGTEAFF.

This clonotype has just a few counts. The V gene is TRBV20-1, the J gene TRBJ1-1; 7 nucleotides agree with TRBD1. The germline gives CDR1 DFQATT, CDR2 SNEGSKA (reference sequence). The CDR3 is made up of 16 amino acids. V lost 3 bases to trimming and J lost 0 bases; unmatched junction nucleotides: 10. CDR3 sequence reads: CSARAIRGLVNTEAFF. CDR3 nucleotides: TGCAGTGCTAGGGCGATTAGGGGGCTGGTGAACACTGAAGCTTTCTTT.

This clonotype has a handful of counts. V and J are TRBV20-1 and TRBJ2-7, with TRBD2 matching 7 bases. This CDR3 has 13 residues. CDR1 and CDR2 from the germline V gene are DFQATT and SNEGSKA (reference sequence). The CDR3 sequence is CRGGSGFEGEQYF. CDR3 bases: TGCAGGGGCGGGAGCGGTTTTGAGGGCGAGCAGTACTTC.

This CDR3 reads CASSFSSTYEQYF. DNA of the CDR3: TGTGCCAGCAGTTTCTCGTCCACTTACGAGCAGTACTTC. The chain recombines TRBV27 with TRBJ2-7; D uncertain. Per the germline V gene, CDR1 is MNHEY and CDR2 is SMNVEV (reference sequence). This CDR3 contains 13 residues. Trimming took 3 bases from V and 4 from J, leaving 10 bases between them.

The rearrangement joins TRBV12-3 or TRBV12-4 to TRBJ1-2; a possible D gene is TRBD1 (5 bases). This CDR3 is 14 amino acids long. The germline V and J ends were trimmed by 1 base and 8 bases, with 14 bases remaining between them. The CDR3 spells CASSLGTGVRGYTF. The CDR3 DNA sequence: TGTGCCAGCAGTTTAGGAACGGGGGTCCGGGGCTACACCTTC.

A few counts support this clonotype. V and J are TRBV20-1 and TRBJ2-3; maybe TRBD2 (6 bases). The CDR3 is 14 residues long. V was trimmed by 3 bases and J by 3 bases, leaving 13 bases between them. Per germline, CDR1 DFQATT and CDR2 SNEGSKA (reference sequence). For the CDR3, the DNA is TGCAGTGCTAGTTCCGGGAGAGGGACAGATACGCAGTATTTT. Protein product: CSASSGRGTDTQYF.

V and J are TRBV11-2 and TRBJ1-6; 9 bases map to TRBD1. Looked up from germline, CDR1 is SGHAT and CDR2 is FQNNGV. The CDR3 length is 13 residues. V dropped 8 bases and J dropped 10; count of bases not matched to a gene: 6. The CDR3 DNA is TGTGCCAGCGGACAGGGGACGGTGTCACCCCTCCACTTT. This gives the protein CASGQGTVSPLHF.